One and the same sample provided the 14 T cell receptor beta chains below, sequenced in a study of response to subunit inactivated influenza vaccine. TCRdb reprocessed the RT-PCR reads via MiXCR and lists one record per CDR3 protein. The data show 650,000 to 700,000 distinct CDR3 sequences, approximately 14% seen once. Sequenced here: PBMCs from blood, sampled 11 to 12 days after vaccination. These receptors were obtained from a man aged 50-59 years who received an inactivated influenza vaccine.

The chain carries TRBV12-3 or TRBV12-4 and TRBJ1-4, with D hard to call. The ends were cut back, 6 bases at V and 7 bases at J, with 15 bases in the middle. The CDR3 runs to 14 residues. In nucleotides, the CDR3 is TGTGCCAGCAGCCCGACTCACCGAGGTGAAAAACTGTTTTTT. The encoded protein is CASSPTHRGEKLFF.

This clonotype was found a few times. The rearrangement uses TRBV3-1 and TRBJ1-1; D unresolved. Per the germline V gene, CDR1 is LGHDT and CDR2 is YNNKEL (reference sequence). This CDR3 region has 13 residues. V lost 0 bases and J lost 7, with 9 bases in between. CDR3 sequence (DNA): TGTGCCAGCAGCCAAGATAAGTACAGTGAAGCTTTCTTT. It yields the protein CASSQDKYSEAFF.

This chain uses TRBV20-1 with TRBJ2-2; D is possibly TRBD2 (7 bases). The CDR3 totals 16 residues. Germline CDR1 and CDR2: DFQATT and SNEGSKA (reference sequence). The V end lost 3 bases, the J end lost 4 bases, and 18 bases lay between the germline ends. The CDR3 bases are TGCAGTGCTAGGAGAAGAGGGGGGGTTGGCACCGGGGAGCTGTTTTTT. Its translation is CSARRRGGVGTGELFF.

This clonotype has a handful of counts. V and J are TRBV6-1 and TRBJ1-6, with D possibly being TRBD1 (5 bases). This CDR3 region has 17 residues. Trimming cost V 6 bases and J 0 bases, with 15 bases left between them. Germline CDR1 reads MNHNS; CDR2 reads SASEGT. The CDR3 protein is CASSPIGASSYNSPLHF. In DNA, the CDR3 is TGTGCCAGCAGCCCGATCGGGGCCAGCTCCTATAATTCACCCCTCCACTTT.

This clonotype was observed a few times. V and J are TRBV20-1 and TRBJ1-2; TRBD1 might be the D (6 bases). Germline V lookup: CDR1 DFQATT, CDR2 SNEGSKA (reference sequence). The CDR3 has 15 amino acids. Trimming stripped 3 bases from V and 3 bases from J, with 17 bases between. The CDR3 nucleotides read TGCAGTGCTAGTCGGACAGCCTACGAGGACTATGGCTACACCTTC. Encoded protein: CSASRTAYEDYGYTF.

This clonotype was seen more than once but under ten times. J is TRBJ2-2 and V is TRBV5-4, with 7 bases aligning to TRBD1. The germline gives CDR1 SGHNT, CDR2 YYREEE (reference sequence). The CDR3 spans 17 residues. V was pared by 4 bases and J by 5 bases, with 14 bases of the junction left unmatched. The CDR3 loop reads CASSKATGAGRTGELFF. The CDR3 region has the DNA TGTGCCAGCAGCAAGGCAACAGGGGCGGGTAGGACCGGGGAGCTGTTTTTT.

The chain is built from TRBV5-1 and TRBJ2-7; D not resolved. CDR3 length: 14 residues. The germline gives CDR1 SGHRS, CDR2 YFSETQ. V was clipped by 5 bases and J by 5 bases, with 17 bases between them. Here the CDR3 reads CASRRPNTAHEQYF. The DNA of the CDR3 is TGCGCCAGCAGACGGCCCAACACGGCCCACGAGCAGTACTTC.

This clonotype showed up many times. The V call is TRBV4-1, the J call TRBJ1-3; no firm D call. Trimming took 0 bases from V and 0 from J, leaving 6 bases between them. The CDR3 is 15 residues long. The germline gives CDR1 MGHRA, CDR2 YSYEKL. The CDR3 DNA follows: TGCGCCAGCAGCCAAGATAACAACTCTGGAAACACCATATATTTT. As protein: CASSQDNNSGNTIYF.

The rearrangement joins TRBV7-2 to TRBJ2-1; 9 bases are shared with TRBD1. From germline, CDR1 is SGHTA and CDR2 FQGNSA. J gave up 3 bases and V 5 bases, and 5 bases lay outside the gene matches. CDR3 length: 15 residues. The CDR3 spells CASSAGQGRYNEQFF. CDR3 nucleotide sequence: TGTGCCAGCAGCGCGGGACAGGGTCGCTACAATGAGCAGTTCTTC.

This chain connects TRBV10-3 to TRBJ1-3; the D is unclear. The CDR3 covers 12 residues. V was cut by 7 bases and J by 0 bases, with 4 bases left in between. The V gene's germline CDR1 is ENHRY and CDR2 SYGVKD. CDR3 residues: CAITSSGNTIYF. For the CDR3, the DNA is TGTGCCATCACCTCCTCTGGAAACACCATATATTTT.

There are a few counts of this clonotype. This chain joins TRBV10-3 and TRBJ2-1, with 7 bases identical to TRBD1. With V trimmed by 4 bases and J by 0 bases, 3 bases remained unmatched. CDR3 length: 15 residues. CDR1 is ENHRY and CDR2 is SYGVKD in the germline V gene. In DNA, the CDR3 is TGTGCCATCAGTGGAGGGGACAGCTCCTACAATGAGCAGTTCTTC. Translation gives CAISGGDSSYNEQFF.

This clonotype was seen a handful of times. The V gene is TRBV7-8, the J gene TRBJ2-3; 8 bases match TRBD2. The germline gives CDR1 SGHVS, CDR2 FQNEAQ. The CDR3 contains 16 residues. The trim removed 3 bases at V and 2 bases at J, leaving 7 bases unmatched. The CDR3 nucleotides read TGTGCCAGCAGCTTTCCGGGAGGGGAACTCACAGATACGCAGTATTTT. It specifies CASSFPGGELTDTQYF.

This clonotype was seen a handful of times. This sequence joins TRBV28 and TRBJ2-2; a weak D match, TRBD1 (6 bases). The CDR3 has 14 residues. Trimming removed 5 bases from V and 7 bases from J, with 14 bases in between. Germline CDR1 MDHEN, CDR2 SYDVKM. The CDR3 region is CASSVITGHGELFF. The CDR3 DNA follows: TGTGCCAGCAGTGTTATTACAGGGCACGGGGAGCTGTTTTTT.

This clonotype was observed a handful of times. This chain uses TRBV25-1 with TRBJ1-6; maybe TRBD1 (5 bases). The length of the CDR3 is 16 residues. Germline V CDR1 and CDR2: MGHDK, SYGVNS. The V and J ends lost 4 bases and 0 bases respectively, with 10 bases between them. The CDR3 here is CASSGTPSSYNSPLHF. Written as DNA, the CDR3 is TGTGCCAGCAGTGGGACACCGAGCTCCTATAATTCACCCCTCCACTTT.